This entry describes one T cell receptor beta chain. Profiling relied on immunoSEQ multiplex PCR, and the TCRdb table lists in-frame clones only, not all of them. The sample consists of about 97,000 clones, approximately 82% of them appearing once. The sample originates from a study of blood T cell repertoires in COVID-19. Germline-derived CDR1 and CDR2 are SGHAT and FQDESV (reference sequence). V was clipped by 3 bases and J by 2 bases, with 10 bases between them. The CDR3 has 14 amino acids. Sequenced input: peripheral blood. The chain couples TRBV11-1 to TRBJ2-5, with D possibly TRBD2 on 5 matching bases. The source is a man aged 55 to 69 with active or convalescent COVID-19. The DNA for the CDR3 is TGTGCCAGCAGCTTCCATGGCGGGCAAGAGACCCAGTACTTC. The encoded protein is CASSFHGGQETQYF.